Listed here is a single T cell receptor beta chain. Its antigen is still unknown. The input lacks base qualities; no much larger clone sits a single base away. From the germline V gene (reference sequence), CDR1 is MNHNY and CDR2 is SVGAGI. Including cysteine and phenylalanine, the CDR3 has 13 amino acids. Only the CDR3 DNA stays, 39 bases, in frame from base 1. At the junction V is shortened by 5 bases and J by 3 bases, with 10 bases in between. These data originate in a study of CD8 T cell repertoires and HIV-1 epitope variants (TCRdb year 2020). Turning to the overall study: T cells were stimulated in separate culture wells with each of twenty-five peptides representing autologous and known Gag and Nef epitope variants. The epitopes tested were three Gag epitope families plus Nef HW9 and YT9. A total of some 83 T cell cultures were run, with each culture condition done in triplicate except for one peptide, which was done in duplicate. An aliquot of 1M T cells was set aside as an uncultured baseline condition, separate from the 70 to 90 T cell cultures. Control conditions included a CMV, EBV and flu peptide pool, the Ebola AY9 epitope as negative control, and a no-peptide well. T cells were enriched using the EasySep Human T Cell Enrichment Kit and then co-cultured with an equal number of autologous T cell-negative cells acting as antigen-presenting cells. Cultures were maintained for 9 to 10 days in IMDM with gentamicin, and half-media changes adding IL-2, IL-7 and IL-15 were performed on days 3 and 7. Summary of the overall study and its limitations: Of the nine antigen-specific TCR beta clonotypes identified, more than five appeared cross-reactive for autologous or known escape epitope variants. The Nef KF9 family was recognized by five clonotypes and the HW9 family by one, and no responses to the TAALDMSHF plasma variant were observed. Only TCR beta chains were identified by the assay, and proliferation to antigen, not T cell function or cytokine profile, was indicated.

The immunoSEQ platform was used to sequence TCR beta CDR3 regions at survey depth. The QIAamp DNA micro kit was used to extract genomic DNA from every cultured and uncultured CD8+ T cell population. From the authors' description of their analysis: Samples with under 5,000 productive reads were excluded, and this exclusion removed about 7% of the 75 HIV peptide-stimulated cultures. Sequences were trimmed to CDR3 by a MANAFEST web app, and nonproductive sequences, CDR3s under 5 amino acids, and sequences not starting with C or ending with F/W were removed. Clonotypes were classified as antigen-specific only if expansion was observed in at least 2 of 3 replicates versus the no-peptide control at FDR 0.01, only within one epitope family. A specific clonotype also had to show a frequency at least fivefold higher than in wells stimulated with peptides from other epitope families. Imported from immuneACCESS, the table was reduced by TCRdb to in-frame sequences with V and J called. These copies leave out some clones; in studies compared against another copy, an unresolved V gene accounts for under half, and the cause of the remainder is not known. The V and J calls and clone size were taken over from that table, and D and trimming were inferred from the DNA. The sample records roughly 100,000 clones, 60% to 80% of which are singletons. The ten biggest clones cover about a quarter of the sample.

The EasySep Human CD8+ T Cell Enrichment Kit was used on day 10 to isolate CD8+ T cells from every culture. This receptor was obtained from a male donor with HIV. The specimen was uncultured baseline CD8+ T cells from peripheral blood mononuclear cells (PBMCs). The V gene is TRBV6-6 and the J gene is TRBJ1-2, with the D gene not clear enough to name. DNA sequence: TGTGCCAGCAGTCCCGGGGATCACTATGGCTACACCTTC. Its protein is CASSPGDHYGYTF.